Listed below are T cell receptor beta chains from one sample, sequenced in a study of PD-1 blockade in classical Hodgkin lymphoma. This table comes from immunoSEQ multiplex PCR, and its TCRdb copy is limited to in-frame clones, with some not included. This table holds about 15,000 clones, just over 85% found once. The sample in question was peripheral blood mononuclear cells (PBMCs), obtained at baseline. The receptors here all came from a human donor with classical Hodgkin lymphoma. Each CDR3 is given with its conserved first and last residue. Fields, in order: clone size, J gene, D gene, V gene, CDR3 DNA, CDR3 protein. D genes are given only for firm matches. Clone size appears in some rows only: once, few, many, or a class for an expanded clone.

NA TRBJ2-7 NA TRBV5-1 TGCGCCAGCAGCTTCCGAGCGGGTCCCTACGAGCAGTACTTC CASSFRAGPYEQYF
few TRBJ1-3 NA TRBV15 TGTGCCACCAGCAGAGATCGAAACACCATATATTTT CATSRDRNTIYF
NA TRBJ2-1 NA TRBV21-1 TGTGCCAGCAGCATTACCCCTAGCGGTAACAATGAGCAGTTCTTC CASSITPSGNNEQFF
NA TRBJ2-2 TRBD2 TRBV7-6 TGTGCCAGCAGCTTATGGCTAGCGGGACGGACCGGGGAGCTGTTTTTT CASSLWLAGRTGELFF
NA TRBJ1-4 TRBD1 TRBV29-1 TGCAGTGGGCCGGGACAGGGGAATGAAAAACTGTTTTTT CSGPGQGNEKLFF
NA TRBJ2-7 TRBD2 TRBV6-5 TGTGCCAGCAGTTGGCTAGCGGTTATGCAGCAGTACTTC CASSWLAVMQQYF
NA TRBJ2-7 TRBD1 TRBV28 TGTGCCAGCAGGAACACAGGGGAAGTATCCTACGAGCAGTACTTC CASRNTGEVSYEQYF
NA TRBJ2-3 TRBD2 TRBV4-3 TGCGCCAGCAGCCAAGGGGGGACTAGCCCCACAGATACGCAGTATTTT CASSQGGTSPTDTQYF
NA TRBJ2-1 NA TRBV27 TGTGCCAGCAGTTTAAGGGACTCCCTTTACAATGAGCAGTTCTTC CASSLRDSLYNEQFF
NA TRBJ1-2 TRBD1 TRBV6-6 TGTGCCAGCAGCCCCGGACAGGAAGGCGGCTACACCTTC CASSPGQEGGYTF
NA TRBJ1-1 NA TRBV2 TGTGCCAGCAGTTTCGGGATGAACACTGAAGCTTTCTTT CASSFGMNTEAFF
NA TRBJ2-7 TRBD1 TRBV7-8 TGTGCCAGCAGGGGGACAGGCTACTACGAGCAGTACTTC CASRGTGYYEQYF
NA TRBJ2-7 NA TRBV2 TGTGCCAGCAGTCCCGACAGGTACCTTCTTTACGAGCAGTACTTC CASSPDRYLLYEQYF
few TRBJ2-2 TRBD2 TRBV27 TGTGCCAGCAGCCGACTAGCGGGAAAAGGCACCGGGGAGCTGTTTTTT CASSRLAGKGTGELFF
NA TRBJ2-7 TRBD1 TRBV14 TGTGCCAGCAGCCAAGATCCCCGGAGGTGGGACAGGGAGAGAGGAAACTACGAGCAGTACTTC CASSQDPRRWDRERGNYEQYF
NA TRBJ1-2 NA TRBV19 TGTGCCAGTAGCGCATACGGCAGCCGTACTGCTAGGGATGGCTACACCTTC CASSAYGSRTARDGYTF
NA TRBJ2-1 TRBD1 TRBV5-1 TGCGCCAGCAGCCCGACGGGACAGGGAAGAGATGAGCAGTTCTTC CASSPTGQGRDEQFF
few TRBJ1-6 NA TRBV19 TGTGCCAGTAGTGCCGCCGCAGGGTATTCACCCCTCCACTTT CASSAAAGYSPLHF
NA TRBJ2-3 NA TRBV11-2 TGTGCCAGCAGCTTATCAGATACGCAGTATTTT CASSLSDTQYF
NA TRBJ1-2 NA TRBV5-5 TGTGCCAGCAGCTCGGACAGTTATGGCTACACCTTC CASSSDSYGYTF
NA TRBJ2-5 NA TRBV7-9 TGTGCCAGCAGCGGGGGGCGAGAGACCCAGTACTTC CASSGGRETQYF
NA TRBJ2-7 TRBD1 TRBV19 TGTGCCAGTAGTATGGTAGGACAGGGTGGCTACGAGCAGTACTTC CASSMVGQGGYEQYF
NA TRBJ2-3 NA TRBV7-3 TGTGCCAGCAGCTCCCCCCGGGACGGGGGCACAGATACGCAGTATTTT CASSSPRDGGTDTQYF
NA TRBJ1-5 NA TRBV19 TGTGCCAGTAGTATGGAGGACGGCTATCAGCCCCAGCATTTT CASSMEDGYQPQHF
NA TRBJ1-2 NA TRBV23-1 TGCGCCAGCAGTCTAAATAGGGGCTACACCTTC CASSLNRGYTF
NA TRBJ1-5 TRBD1 TRBV28 TGTGCCAGCTCGGGACAGCCCAATCAGCCCCAGCATTTT CASSGQPNQPQHF